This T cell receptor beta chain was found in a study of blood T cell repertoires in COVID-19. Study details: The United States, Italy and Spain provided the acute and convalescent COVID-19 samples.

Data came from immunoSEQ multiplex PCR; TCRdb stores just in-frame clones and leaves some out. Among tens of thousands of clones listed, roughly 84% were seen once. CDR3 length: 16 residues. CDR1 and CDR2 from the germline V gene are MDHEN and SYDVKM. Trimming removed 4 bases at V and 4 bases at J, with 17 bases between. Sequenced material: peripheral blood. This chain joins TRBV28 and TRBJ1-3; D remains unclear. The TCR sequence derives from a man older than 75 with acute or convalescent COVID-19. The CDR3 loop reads CASSSPPGPGGNTIYF. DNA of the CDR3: TGTGCCAGCAGTTCCCCCCCGGGCCCGGGAGGAAACACCATATATTTT. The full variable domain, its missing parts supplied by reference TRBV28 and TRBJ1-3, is DVKVTQSSRYLVKRTGEKVFLECVQDMDHENMFWYRQDPGLGLRLIYFSYDVKMKEKGDIPEGYSVSREKKERFSLILESASTNQTSMYLCASSSPPGPGGNTIYFGEGSWLTVV.